Listed here is a single TCR beta chain. As processed by the authors: Nucleated cell counts were estimated from reference gene primer amplification. Repertoires were generated with immunoSEQ multiplex PCR, while TCRdb's copy carries only in-frame clones and drops some. V and J calls and clone size are those listed in that table; D and trimming were worked out from the DNA. In the table there are approximately 400,000 clones, more than 75% of which are singletons. The data originate from a study of blood T cell repertoires in COVID-19. Membership in each cohort depended on participant-reported clinical history. Two negative PCRs, clearance, or symptom resolution characterized the recovered Cohort 3 donors. Germline assignment: CDR1 SGHRS and CDR2 YFSETQ. This CDR3 is 15 amino acids long. Losses at the gene ends were 7 bases for V and 6 bases for J; bases not matched to a gene: 14.

Sequencing input: PBMCs or T cells enriched from blood (not recorded which). The chain joins TRBV5-1 to TRBJ2-3, with 7 bases that match TRBD1. The source is a man aged 30-40 years who had recovered from COVID-19. The CDR3 loop reads CASSNGQANLDTQYF. In DNA, the CDR3 is TGCGCCAGCTCTAACGGACAGGCGAACCTCGATACGCAGTATTTT.